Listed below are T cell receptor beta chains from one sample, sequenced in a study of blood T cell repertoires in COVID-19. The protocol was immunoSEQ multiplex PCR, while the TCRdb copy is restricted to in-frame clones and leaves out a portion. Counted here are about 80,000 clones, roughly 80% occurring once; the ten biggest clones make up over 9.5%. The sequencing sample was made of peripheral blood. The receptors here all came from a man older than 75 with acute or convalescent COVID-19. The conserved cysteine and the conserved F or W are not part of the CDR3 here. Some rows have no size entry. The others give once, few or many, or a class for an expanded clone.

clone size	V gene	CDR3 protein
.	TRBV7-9	ASSLESGQGRYEQY
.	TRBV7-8	ASSLGSSKGYGYT
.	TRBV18	ASSPPSAGQRYNEQF
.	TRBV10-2	ASRDSGTGGQKLF
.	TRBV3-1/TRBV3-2	ASSSWEGNTEAF
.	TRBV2	ASSEGPSSYNSPLH
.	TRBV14	ASSQGSSYNSPLH
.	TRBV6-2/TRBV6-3	ASSDYRGFGYGYT
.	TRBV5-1	ASSFGQGRSPLH
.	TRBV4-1	ASSFKDRAVTGELF
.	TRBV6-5	ASRDGSPGQPQH
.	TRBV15	ATSRDFKPSNTEAF
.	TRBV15	ATSRDVPGDYGYT
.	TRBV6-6	ASSDRQHQAYEQY
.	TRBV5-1	ASSILAGGHNEQF
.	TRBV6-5	ASRFGGRVEEKLF
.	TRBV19	ASSIGGGRGGTDTQY
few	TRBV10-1	ASSAGTANSYEQY
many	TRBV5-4	ASSPAGGVAGELF
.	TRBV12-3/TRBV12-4	ASSPQGNYGYT
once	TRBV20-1	SASDRRTAYEQY
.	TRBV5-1	ASSLTTENTGELF
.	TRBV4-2	ASSQGEGADTEAF